This TCR beta chain comes out of a study of T cells in Graves' hyperthyroidism and ophthalmopathy. The study, taken as a whole, reports: Ophthalmopathy and stable hyperthyroidism were told apart by a 13 V-J model. Blood also carried most thyroid clonotypes expanded above 0.001.

V was clipped by 9 bases and J by 6 bases, with 14 bases between them. The germline V gene encodes CDR1 LNHDA and CDR2 SQIVND (reference sequence). This CDR3 has 12 amino acids. Worth noting for this clonotype: Its cognate antigen is unknown.

Authors of the study amplified TCR beta CDR3 regions from RNA transcripts. The TCR CDR3 first-round RT-PCR relied on the HTBI primer set. Each CDR3 protein is one row after TCRdb ran MiXCR on the multiplex PCR reads. Of over 300,000 distinct CDR3 sequences listed, about 14% were seen once; the top ten hold 9.5% to 11%. The TCR was taken from a woman aged 55-69 years with Graves' hyperthyroidism. The chain couples TRBV19 to TRBJ1-1; D not resolved. Specimen: blood. The CDR3 DNA is TGTGCCAGCAAAATCTGGGGTTCTGAAGCTTTCTTT. Its translation: CASKIWGSEAFF.